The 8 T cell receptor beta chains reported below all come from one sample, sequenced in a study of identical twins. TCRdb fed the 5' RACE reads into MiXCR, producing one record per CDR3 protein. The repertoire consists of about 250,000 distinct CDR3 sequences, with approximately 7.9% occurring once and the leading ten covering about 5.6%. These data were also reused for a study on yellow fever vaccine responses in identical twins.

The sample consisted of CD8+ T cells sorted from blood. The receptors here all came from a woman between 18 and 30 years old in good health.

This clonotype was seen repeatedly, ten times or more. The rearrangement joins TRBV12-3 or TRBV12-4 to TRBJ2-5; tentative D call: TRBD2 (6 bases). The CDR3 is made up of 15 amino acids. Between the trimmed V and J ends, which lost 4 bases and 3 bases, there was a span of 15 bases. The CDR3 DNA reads TGTGCCAGCAGTTCCCCGGCGGGGCCCAAAGAGACCCAGTACTTC. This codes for CASSSPAGPKETQYF.

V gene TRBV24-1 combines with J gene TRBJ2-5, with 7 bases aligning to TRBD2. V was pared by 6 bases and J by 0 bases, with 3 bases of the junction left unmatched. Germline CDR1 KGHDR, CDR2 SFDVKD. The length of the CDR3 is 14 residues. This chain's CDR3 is CATSLGRDQETQYF. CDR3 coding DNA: TGTGCCACCAGTTTGGGGAGGGACCAAGAGACCCAGTACTTC.

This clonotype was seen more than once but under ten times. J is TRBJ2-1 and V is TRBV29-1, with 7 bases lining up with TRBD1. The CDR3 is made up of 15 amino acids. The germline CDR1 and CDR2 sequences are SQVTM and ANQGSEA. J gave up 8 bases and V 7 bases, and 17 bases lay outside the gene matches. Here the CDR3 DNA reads TGCAGCGCGCCCCCGAGAGGGGGCCCAATATATGAGCAGTTCTTC. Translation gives CSAPPRGGPIYEQFF.

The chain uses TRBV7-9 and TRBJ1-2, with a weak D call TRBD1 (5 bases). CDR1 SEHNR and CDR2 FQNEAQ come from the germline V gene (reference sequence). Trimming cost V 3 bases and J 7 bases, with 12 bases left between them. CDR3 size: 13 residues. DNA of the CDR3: TGTGCCAGCAGCTTGGGCAGGGCTAGTGGCTACACCTTC. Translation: CASSLGRASGYTF.

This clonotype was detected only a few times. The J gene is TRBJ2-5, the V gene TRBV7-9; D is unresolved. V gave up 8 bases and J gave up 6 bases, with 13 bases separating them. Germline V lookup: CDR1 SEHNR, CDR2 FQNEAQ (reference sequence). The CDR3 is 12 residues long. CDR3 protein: CASREARQTQYF. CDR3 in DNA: TGTGCCAGCCGAGAAGCTCGGCAGACCCAGTACTTC. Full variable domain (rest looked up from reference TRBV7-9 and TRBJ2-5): DTGVSQNPRHKITKRGQNVTFRCDPISEHNRLYWYRQTLGQGPEFLTYFQNEAQLEKSRLLSDRFSAERPKGSFSTLEIQRTEQGDSAMYLCASREARQTQYFGPGTRLLVL.

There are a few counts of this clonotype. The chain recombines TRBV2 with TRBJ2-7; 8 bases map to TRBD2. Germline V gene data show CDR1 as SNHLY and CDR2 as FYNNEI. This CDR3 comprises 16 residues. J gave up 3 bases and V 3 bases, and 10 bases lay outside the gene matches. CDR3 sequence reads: CASSEVSGVGGYEQYF. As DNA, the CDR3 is TGTGCCAGCAGTGAGGTTAGCGGGGTTGGGGGCTACGAGCAGTACTTC.

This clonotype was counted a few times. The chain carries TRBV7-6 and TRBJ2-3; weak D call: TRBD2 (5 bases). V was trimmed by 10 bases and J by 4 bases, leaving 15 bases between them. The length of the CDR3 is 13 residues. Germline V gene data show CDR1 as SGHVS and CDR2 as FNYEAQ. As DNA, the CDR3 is TGTGCCATTGGAGGAGGAGGACCAGATACGCAGTATTTT. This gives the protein CAIGGGGPDTQYF.

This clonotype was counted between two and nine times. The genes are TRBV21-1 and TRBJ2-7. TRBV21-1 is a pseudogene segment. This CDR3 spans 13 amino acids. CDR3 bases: TGTGCCAGTCCGGTGGACAGCGCCTACGAGCAGTACGTC. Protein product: CASPVDSAYEQYV.